This T cell receptor beta chain was sequenced in a study of blood T cell repertoires in COVID-19. Study-level background: Samples taken during acute and convalescent COVID-19 were collected in the United States, Italy and Spain. T cells, B-cell-depleted T cells, or PBMCs provided the cDNA or gDNA that served as material.

V trimming: 7 bases; J trimming: 8 bases; junction bases outside the gene matches: 16. Germline loops: CDR1 SNHLY, CDR2 FYNNEI. The length of the CDR3 is 15 residues. Authors' processing steps: Estimates of nucleated cell counts were drawn from the amplification of reference gene primers. Profiling relied on immunoSEQ multiplex PCR, and the TCRdb table lists in-frame clones only, not all of them. Clone size and the V and J calls come from that table; the DNA yielded D and trimming. This table has about 200,000 clones, 85% to 90% appearing once. Material: peripheral blood. V and J are TRBV2 and TRBJ1-2, with 7 bases lining up with TRBD1. The clonotype was recovered from a man aged 60-69 years who had recovered from COVID-19. The CDR3 sequence is CASKLGTETILGYTF. CDR3 coding DNA: TGTGCCAGCAAGTTAGGGACAGAGACCATCCTAGGCTACACCTTC.